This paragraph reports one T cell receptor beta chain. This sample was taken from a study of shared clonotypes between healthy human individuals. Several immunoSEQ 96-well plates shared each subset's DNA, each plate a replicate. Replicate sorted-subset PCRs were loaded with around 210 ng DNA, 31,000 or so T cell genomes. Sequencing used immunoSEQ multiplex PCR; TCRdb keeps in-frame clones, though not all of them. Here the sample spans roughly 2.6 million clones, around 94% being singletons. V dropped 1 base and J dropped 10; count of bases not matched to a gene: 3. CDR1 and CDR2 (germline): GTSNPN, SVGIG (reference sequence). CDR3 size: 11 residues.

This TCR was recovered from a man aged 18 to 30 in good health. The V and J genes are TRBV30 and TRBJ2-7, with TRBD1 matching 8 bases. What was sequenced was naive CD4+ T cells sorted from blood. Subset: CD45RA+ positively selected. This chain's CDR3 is CAWSADRGQYF. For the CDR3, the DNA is TGTGCCTGGAGTGCCGACAGGGGCCAGTACTTC.